The next 16 T cell receptor beta chains were all read from a single sample in a study of blood T cells in healthy people across ages. Primed by a sample-barcoded 5' primer and a J-beta primer mix, a second PCR proceeded for roughly 7 to 11 cycles. MiXCR was run by TCRdb on the 5' RACE reads, yielding one entry per CDR3 protein. The sample has about 1.4 million distinct CDR3 sequences; almost 60% are singletons. The sequencing sample was made of blood. Receptors originate from a man aged 18-30 years in good health.

The gene calls are TRBV3-1 and TRBJ2-7; 8 bases map to TRBD1. The CDR3 consists of 14 residues. In germline, CDR1 is LGHDT, CDR2 YNNKEL (reference sequence). Losses at the gene ends were 4 bases for V and 7 bases for J; bases not matched to a gene: 9. The CDR3, as DNA: TGTGCCAGCAGCCGTAGGACAGGGCAAAGGGAGCAGTACTTC. Its translation is CASSRRTGQREQYF.

This chain joins TRBV3-1 and TRBJ2-1; 10 nucleotides align to TRBD2. The CDR3 length is 16 residues. CDR1 is LGHDT, CDR2 YNNKEL, per germline (reference sequence). Losses at the gene ends were 1 base for V and 9 bases for J; bases not matched to a gene: 9. In DNA, the CDR3 is TGTGCCAGCAGCCAAGCGGGCTCTAGCGGGAGATGTGAGCAGTTCTTC. Amino acids: CASSQAGSSGRCEQFF.

This sequence joins TRBV24-1 and TRBJ2-7; 9 positions match TRBD1. V dropped 5 bases and J dropped 2; count of bases not matched to a gene: 6. Germline V gives CDR1 KGHDR, CDR2 SFDVKD. The CDR3 contains 15 residues. Written as DNA, the CDR3 is TGTGCCACCAGTGGGTGGACAGGGGTAGCCTACGAGCAGTACTTC. This translates into CATSGWTGVAYEQYF.

The chain links TRBV7-6 to TRBJ1-2, with D possibly matching TRBD1 (5 bases). Germline lookup yields CDR1 SGHVS and CDR2 FNYEAQ. The CDR3 is 13 amino acids. The V and J ends lost 8 bases and 7 bases respectively, with 17 bases between them. CDR3 sequence reads: CASGGRGYGGYTF. CDR3 bases: TGTGCCAGCGGGGGACGGGGGTACGGTGGCTACACCTTC.

This clonotype was recorded a few times. CDR3: CASSHITRAGDTQYF. The CDR3 nucleotides are TGTGCCAGCAGCCACATTACGCGGGCTGGAGATACGCAGTATTTT. This chain joins TRBV7-9 and TRBJ2-3, with a weak D call TRBD2 (5 bases). Germline V gene lookup returns CDR1 SEHNR and CDR2 FQNEAQ (reference sequence). V lost 5 bases and J 5 bases, leaving 17 bases between the germline ends. The CDR3 is 15 amino acids.

A note on this clonotype: Mismatch with germline at one junction end may stem from a read error. V gene TRBV4-1 combines with J gene TRBJ2-5; the match to TRBD2 covers 7 bases. The CDR3 has 20 residues. Germline CDR1 reads MGHRA; CDR2 reads YSYEKL. CDR3: CASSHDLTPSGRWLWETQYF. In DNA, the CDR3 is TGTGCCAGCAGCCACGACCTAACCCCTAGCGGAAGATGGCTTTGGGAGACCCAGTACTTC.

This clonotype is a singleton in its sample. V is TRBV20-1 and J is TRBJ2-7; 16 bases align to TRBD2. TRBJ2-4 explains the end of the DNA better; the J call may be wrong. This CDR3 spans 17 amino acids. Germline V lookup: CDR1 DFQATT, CDR2 SNEGSKA (reference sequence). This CDR3 is CSARVGTSGREGNIQYF. The CDR3 DNA reads TGCAGTGCTAGAGTGGGGACTAGCGGGAGGGAAGGAAACATTCAGTACTTC.

The DNA for the CDR3 is TGCGCCAGCAGCCAAGGGGGGGCAGCTAACTATGGCTACACCTTC. Amino acid sequence: CASSQGGAANYGYTF. V usage is TRBV4-3 and J usage is TRBJ1-2; a weak D match, TRBD1 (6 bases). V lost 1 base and J lost 0, with 9 bases in between. Germline CDR1 reads LGHNA; CDR2 reads YSLEER. CDR3 size: 15 residues.

The V call is TRBV11-3, the J call TRBJ2-1; D possibly corresponds to TRBD2 (6 bases). In germline, CDR1 is SGHNT, CDR2 YENEEA. The CDR3 consists of 15 residues. V dropped 3 bases and J dropped 5 bases, with 14 bases sitting between them. CDR3 region: CASSFTGSENNEQFF. CDR3 nucleotide sequence: TGTGCCAGCAGCTTTACCGGGAGCGAGAACAATGAGCAGTTCTTC.

This sequence joins TRBV6-5 and TRBJ2-7; 7 bases are a match to TRBD1. The J call is doubtful: the DNA matches TRBJ2-5 better. CDR1 and CDR2 from the germline V gene are MNHEY and SVGAGI. This CDR3 is built from 13 residues. The CDR3 here is CASSQGQRETQYF. The DNA of the CDR3 is TGTGCCAGCAGCCAGGGACAGAGAGAGACCCAGTACTTC.

Comment on this clonotype: The junction and the germline gene differ at one end; a read error may be behind it. The chain is built from TRBV20-1 and TRBJ2-1, with 10 bases lining up with TRBD2. Germline lookup yields CDR1 DFQATT and CDR2 SNEGSKA (reference sequence). CDR3 length equals 17 residues. The chain's CDR3 is CSTRDPSTSGLYSEQFF. CDR3 DNA: TGCAGTACTAGAGATCCCTCGACTAGCGGGCTCTACAGTGAGCAGTTCTTC.

The chain joins TRBV7-6 to TRBJ1-6; the match to TRBD1 covers 7 bases. CDR1 is SGHVS, CDR2 FNYEAQ, per germline. The CDR3 consists of 14 residues. V lost 3 bases to trimming and J lost 9 bases; unmatched junction nucleotides: 5. The CDR3, as DNA: TGTGCCAGCAGCTTGGAACAGGGGATTTCACCCCTCCACTTT. This encodes CASSLEQGISPLHF.

V is TRBV29-1 and J is TRBJ1-1, with D unresolved. Germline CDR1 is SQVTM and CDR2 is ANQGSEA. V was pared by 5 bases and J by 5 bases, with 18 bases between. The CDR3 has 14 amino acids. DNA of the CDR3: TGCAGCGTTAGGTCAGGAAGTCACCCGACTGAAGCTTTCTTT. Its translation: CSVRSGSHPTEAFF.

The chain recombines TRBV15 with TRBJ2-5; no definite D call. TRBJ2-7 explains the end of the DNA better; the J call may be wrong. The CDR3 sequence is 13 residues long. Germline V lookup: CDR1 LNHNV, CDR2 YYDKDF (reference sequence). The CDR3: CATSRGRVREQYF. As DNA, the CDR3 is TGTGCCACCAGCAGAGGAAGGGTGCGCGAGCAGTACTTC.

The V gene is TRBV13, the J gene TRBJ2-5; D unclear. The V gene lost 6 bases and the J gene lost 0 bases, with 11 bases spanning the gap. Germline CDR1 and CDR2: PRHDT and FYEKMQ (reference sequence). This CDR3 region has 14 residues. CDR3 DNA sequence: TGTGCCAGCAGGAATCGGGTGAACCAAGAGACCCAGTACTTC. Translation gives CASRNRVNQETQYF. The full variable domain, completed using reference TRBV13 and TRBJ2-5, is AAGVIQSPRHLIKEKRETATLKCYPIPRHDTVYWYQQGPGQDPQFLISFYEKMQSDKGSIPDRFSAQQFSDYHSELNMSSLELGDSALYFCASRNRVNQETQYFGPGTRLLVL.

The chain is built from TRBV7-2 and TRBJ1-1; weak D call: TRBD1 (5 bases). From germline, CDR1 is SGHTA and CDR2 FQGNSA. The V end was cut by 5 bases, the J end by 2 bases, with 12 bases between. This CDR3 comprises 14 residues. The CDR3 loop reads CASSRGVRNTEAFF. In DNA form, the CDR3 reads TGTGCCAGCAGCCGAGGGGTACGTAACACTGAAGCTTTCTTT. The variable domain in full, with the rest retrieved from reference TRBV7-2 and TRBJ1-1, is GAGVSQSPSNKVTEKGKDVELRCDPISGHTALYWYRQSLGQGLEFLIYFQGNSAPDKSGLPSDRFSAERTGGSVSTLTIQRTQQEDSAVYLCASSRGVRNTEAFFGQGTRLTVV.